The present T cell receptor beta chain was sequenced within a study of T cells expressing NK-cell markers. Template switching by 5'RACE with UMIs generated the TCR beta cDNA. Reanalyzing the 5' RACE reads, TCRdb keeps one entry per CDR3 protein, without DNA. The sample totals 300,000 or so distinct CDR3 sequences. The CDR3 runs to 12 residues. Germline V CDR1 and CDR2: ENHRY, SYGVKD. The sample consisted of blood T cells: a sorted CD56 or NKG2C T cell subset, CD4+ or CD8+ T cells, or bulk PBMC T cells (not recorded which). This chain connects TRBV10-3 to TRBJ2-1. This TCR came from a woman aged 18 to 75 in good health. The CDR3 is CAISESGNEQFF.